This T cell receptor (beta chain) was captured in a study of beta chain features in type 1 diabetes (dated by TCRdb to 2016 to 2019). Describing the broader study: Mean age, gender distribution, total cell number and subset yield were not different between patients and healthy donors. The study compared TCRB repertoires of sorted circulating CD4+ T cell subsets between recently diagnosed type 1 diabetes patients and matched healthy donors. A total of 90 million to 130 million sorted cells were examined across all samples, and a strong correlation was observed between cell number per subset and RNA yield. Regulatory and stem cell-like memory subsets were obtained from only 8 patients and roughly 8 healthy donors, while naive and central memory subsets were obtained from all 28 donors.

All of the isolated RNA was reverse transcribed with the High Capacity cDNA Reverse Transcription Kit, so expressed TCRB transcripts were sequenced. Naive, central memory and regulatory T cell samples underwent deep immunoSEQ sequencing, averaging roughly 3.5 million total reads per sample. After sorted cells were lysed in RLT buffer, RNA was extracted with DNase-treated RNeasy Micro or Mini kits, with the choice depending on cell number. To prevent cross-contamination, each cell subset was processed individually, whereas patient and healthy donor samples were processed jointly. Using the immunoSEQ multiplex PCR, TCRB sequences were amplified from cDNA into 87-bp fragments spanning the CDR3 region. Amplicons were sequenced on the Illumina HiSeq platform. The source study handled its data this way. PCR bias was corrected computationally using synthetic template baselines, and reads within Hamming distance 2 were collapsed, with unmergeable singletons discarded. By aligning reads against IMGT, V, D and J genes, CDR3 length, and insertions or deletions at six rearrangement sites were assigned. Within each subset, clonotype counts were normalized to the number of sorted cells before true diversity and Gini coefficients were calculated with the tcR R package. Repertoire sharing was quantified using the overlap coefficient calculated on TCRB nucleotide sequences. Held by TCRdb, this immuneACCESS table contains in-frame sequences only and omits some clones. Under half of the omission traces to an unresolved V gene where checked; the cause of the rest is unknown. From that table come the V and J calls and clone size; the DNA was used to work out D and trimming. Here the sample has under 300,000 clones; around 26% occur a single time. The top ten constitute under 4.5% of the sample.

In this sample, this clone turned up a few times. Its antigen specificity is not known. Nothing much larger sits one base from this clone, and base qualities are not available. A single peripheral blood draw of around 0.11 L on average was collected from each donor into heparinised tubes. A BD FACSAria II and a panel including CD45RO, CCR7, CD25, CD127, CD95 and CD27 were used to sort naive, central memory, regulatory and stem cell-like memory CD4+ T cells. All sorted populations exceeded 95% purity. PBMCs were isolated immediately by Lymphoprep density gradient centrifugation and stained directly without culture. Samples were stained and sorted in pairs, with one healthy donor and one patient per experiment, so that batch effects were minimized. The germline V gene (reference sequence) gives CDR1 as GTSNPN and CDR2 as SVGIG. Between the V and J ends, shortened by 0 bases and 9 bases respectively, the junction contains 6 bases. The CDR3 goes from the cysteine to the phenylalanine over 11 residues. This entry keeps only the CDR3 DNA: 33 bases, framed from base 1.

Study-wide findings and limitations: Because cDNA was sequenced instead of genomic DNA, activated cells with high expression could be over-represented, although the groups did not differ in activation or CD3 levels. Naive, central memory and regulatory TCRB repertoires appeared more similar among patients than among healthy donors. A moderate but significant shortening of TCRB CDR3 length was observed in type 1 diabetes patients in all four CD4+ subsets. Shorter templates might be favored by PCR, yet because patient and control samples were amplified and corrected together, any such skew would affect both groups equally. HLA sub-analyses involved small numbers of individuals, so any influence of HLA type on TCRB rearrangement remained unresolved. At VDJ recombination sites, type 1 diabetes patients had fewer insertions and more deleted nucleotides, which implies abnormalities in thymic rearrangement.

The chain employs TRBV30 and TRBJ2-1; possibly the D gene is TRBD2, per 5 matching bases. Sequencing was performed on central memory CD4+ T cells from blood. This TCR came from a man in his thirties or forties in good health. The CDR3: CAWSVRAEQFF. The nucleotide sequence is TGTGCCTGGAGTGTGCGGGCTGAGCAGTTCTTC. This CDR3, with the reference TRBV30 and TRBJ2-1 proteins standing in past its ends, gives the full variable domain SQTIHQWPATLVQPVGSPLSLECTVEGTSNPNLYWYRQAAGRGLQLLFYSVGIGQISSEVPQNLSASRPQDRQFILSSKKLLLSDSGFYLCAWSVRAEQFFGPGTRLTVL.